The 25 T cell receptor beta chains given below trace back to one sample, sequenced in a study of blood T cell repertoires in COVID-19. The data were produced by immunoSEQ multiplex PCR, yet TCRdb's version contains in-frame clones alone and is incomplete. The sample lists some 100,000 clones; about 90% were seen once. The sequencing input was peripheral blood. The receptors derive from a woman between 65 and 79 years old with acute or convalescent COVID-19.

The chain employs TRBV2 and TRBJ2-1; 9 bases are shared with TRBD2. The CDR3 contains 15 residues. Germline values: CDR1 SNHLY, CDR2 FYNNEI. J lost 7 bases, V lost 3 bases, and 7 bases had no gene match. The chain's CDR3 is CASSESLAGRNEQFF. Here the CDR3 DNA reads TGTGCCAGCAGTGAGAGTCTAGCGGGAAGAAATGAGCAGTTCTTC.

V is TRBV12-3 or TRBV12-4 and J is TRBJ1-6, with 8 nucleotides matching TRBD1. Trimming at V came to 2 bases and at J to 10 bases, leaving 1 base not matched to a gene. The CDR3 sequence is 13 residues long. CDR3 sequence (DNA): TGTGCCAGCAGTTTACAGGGGGCATCACCCCTCCACTTT. It encodes CASSLQGASPLHF.

V and J are TRBV12-3 or TRBV12-4 and TRBJ1-2; possible D gene TRBD1, 6 bases. This CDR3 has 13 amino acids. Trimming pared 4 bases from V and 9 bases from J, leaving 15 bases between. The CDR3 bases are TGTGCCAGCAGTTCTAGGGGGGGCGTCAGCTACACCTTC. This gives the protein CASSSRGGVSYTF.

The sample holds one count of this clone. The chain combines TRBV5-4 with TRBJ1-6, with D maybe TRBD1 (5 bases). Germline V CDR1 and CDR2: SGHNT, YYREEE (reference sequence). V was shortened by 4 bases and J by 4 bases, with 9 bases between the two germline ends. The CDR3 spans 14 residues. The DNA of the CDR3 is TGTGCCAGCAGCAAAGACAGATATAATTCACCCCTCCACTTT. This translates into CASSKDRYNSPLHF.

The chain employs TRBV27 and TRBJ2-1; 7 bases map to TRBD2. The V segment lost 4 bases and the J segment 6 bases; nucleotides outside the gene matches: 6. CDR1 MNHEY and CDR2 SMNVEV come from the germline V gene (reference sequence). This CDR3 spans 14 amino acids. CDR3 DNA sequence: TGTGCCAGCAGTTCTTATAGCGGGCTCAATGAGCAGTTCTTC. This translates into CASSSYSGLNEQFF.

The chain employs TRBV29-1 and TRBJ1-1; no clear D gene. Trimming took off 7 bases at V and 0 bases at J, with 18 bases between the two ends. The CDR3 totals 15 residues. From germline, CDR1 is SQVTM and CDR2 ANQGSEA. CDR3 DNA sequence: TGCAGCGGGAAGAGGGAAGGAACTTTGAACACTGAAGCTTTCTTT. Protein: CSGKREGTLNTEAFF.

The V call is TRBV18, the J call TRBJ2-3; 7 bases agree with TRBD2. Germline lookup yields CDR1 KGHSH and CDR2 LQKENI. The trim removed 5 bases at V and 4 bases at J, leaving 6 bases unmatched. This CDR3 has 14 amino acids. For the CDR3, the DNA is TGTGCCAGCTCATTTGGCGGGGGAGCAGATACGCAGTATTTT. Protein: CASSFGGGADTQYF. The full variable domain, in which reference TRBV18 and TRBJ2-3 provide the parts outside the CDR3, is NAGVMQNPRHLVRRRGQEARLRCSPMKGHSHVYWYRQLPEEGLKFMVYLQKENIIDESGMPKERFSAEFPKEGPSILRIQQVVRGDSAAYFCASSFGGGADTQYFGPGTRLTVL.

This sequence joins TRBV2 and TRBJ2-1, with 12 bases lining up with TRBD1. Germline V gene data show CDR1 as SNHLY and CDR2 as FYNNEI. CDR3 length equals 15 residues. Trimming at V came to 6 bases and at J to 6 bases, leaving 6 bases not matched to a gene. In DNA form, the CDR3 reads TGTGCCAGCAGGGAGGGACAGGGGGCGGGCAATGAGCAGTTCTTC. Amino acids: CASREGQGAGNEQFF.

This CDR3 is CASSSLDRLQETQYF. In nucleotides, the CDR3 is TGTGCCAGCAGCTCCCTGGACAGGCTCCAAGAGACCCAGTACTTC. The V call is TRBV5-8, the J call TRBJ2-5; 7 bases line up with TRBD1. The CDR3 covers 15 residues. V shed 3 bases, J shed 1 base, and the junction held 6 bases outside the gene matches. Germline-derived CDR1 and CDR2 are SGHTS and YDEGEE.

The chain combines TRBV6-5 with TRBJ2-5; 12 bases match TRBD2. CDR1 is MNHEY and CDR2 is SVGAGI in the germline V gene. The CDR3 spans 16 residues. With 0 bases clipped from V and 4 bases from J, the junction kept 3 bases outside the gene matches. CDR3 DNA: TGTGCCAGCAGTTACTCGTCTAGCGGGGGGGGAGAGACCCAGTACTTC. It encodes CASSYSSSGGGETQYF.

The chain couples TRBV27 to TRBJ1-1, with D possibly TRBD1 on 5 matching bases. This CDR3 comprises 13 residues. The V gene's germline CDR1 is MNHEY and CDR2 SMNVEV (reference sequence). V lost 6 bases, J lost 4 bases, and 12 bases lay in between. The CDR3 reads CASRPGLGTEAFF. The CDR3 DNA is TGTGCCAGCAGACCAGGGTTGGGCACTGAAGCTTTCTTT.

The chain combines TRBV27 with TRBJ1-2, with a weak D call TRBD1 (6 bases). The length of the CDR3 is 15 residues. Trimming cost V 4 bases and J 5 bases, with 17 bases left between them. CDR1 is MNHEY, CDR2 SMNVEV, per germline (reference sequence). CDR3 in amino acids: CASSSPGGGRYGYTF. CDR3 in DNA: TGTGCCAGCAGTTCCCCGGGGGGGGGCCGGTATGGCTACACCTTC.

The rearrangement joins TRBV6-5 to TRBJ2-5; the match to TRBD1 covers 12 bases. The length of the CDR3 is 13 residues. Germline CDR1 reads MNHEY; CDR2 reads SVGAGI. Trimming cost V 8 bases and J 5 bases; bases outside gene matches: 3. CDR3 bases: TGTGCCAGCGGGGACAGGGGGCAGGAGACCCAGTACTTC. This encodes CASGDRGQETQYF.

The genes are TRBV5-1 and TRBJ2-1; D may be TRBD1 (5 bases). The CDR3 has 15 residues. With 0 bases removed from V and 8 bases from J, the gap between germline ends came to 15 bases. The germline CDR1 and CDR2 sequences are SGHRS and YFSETQ. The CDR3: CASSLETVTTDEQFF. For the CDR3, the DNA is TGCGCCAGCAGCTTGGAGACAGTAACTACGGATGAGCAGTTCTTC. Drawing the rest from reference TRBV5-1 and TRBJ2-1, the complete variable domain is KAGVTQTPRYLIKTRGQQVTLSCSPISGHRSVSWYQQTPGQGLQFLFEYFSETQRNKGNFPGRFSGRQFSNSRSEMNVSTLELGDSALYLCASSLETVTTDEQFFGPGTRLTVL.

A single count supports this clone. The rearrangement links TRBV19 to TRBJ1-2; TRBD1 agrees at 9 bases. CDR1 and CDR2 from the germline V gene are LNHDA and SQIVND (reference sequence). The CDR3 length is 16 residues. V shed 6 bases, J shed 4 bases, and the junction held 12 bases outside the gene matches. The CDR3 nucleotides read TGTGCCAGTAGCATCCCAGGACAGGGGCCTAGCTATGGCTACACCTTC. Translating gives CASSIPGQGPSYGYTF.

The CDR3 nucleotides are TGTGCCAGTAGTATAGTAGGGACAGCCGCCAATCAGCCCCAGCATTTT. The encoded protein is CASSIVGTAANQPQHF. This chain uses TRBV19 with TRBJ1-5; 7 bases map to TRBD1. With V trimmed by 1 base and J by 3 bases, 6 bases remained unmatched. The CDR3 totals 16 residues. Looked up from germline, CDR1 is LNHDA and CDR2 is SQIVND (reference sequence).

This chain joins TRBV5-1 and TRBJ2-7; 12 positions match TRBD2. The CDR3 consists of 15 residues. The germline CDR1 and CDR2 sequences are SGHRS and YFSETQ. Germline trimming cut 4 bases from V and 4 bases from J; bases unmatched to any gene: 6. The CDR3 DNA follows: TGCGCCAGCAGCCCCGGGACTAGCGGGTTATACGAGCAGTACTTC. This encodes CASSPGTSGLYEQYF.

This sequence joins TRBV5-4 and TRBJ2-1, with TRBD2 identical over 7 bases. With 4 bases clipped from V and 4 bases from J, the junction kept 11 bases outside the gene matches. Germline lookup yields CDR1 SGHNT and CDR2 YYREEE (reference sequence). The CDR3 consists of 16 residues. The CDR3 loop reads CASSPIGGGNYNEQFF. For the CDR3, the DNA is TGTGCCAGCAGCCCAATCGGGGGAGGGAATTACAATGAGCAGTTCTTC. Variable domain in full (rest from reference TRBV5-4 and TRBJ2-1): ETGVTQSPTHLIKTRGQQVTLRCSSQSGHNTVSWYQQALGQGPQFIFQYYREEENGRGNFPPRFSGLQFPNYSSELNVNALELDDSALYLCASSPIGGGNYNEQFFGPGTRLTVL.

This clone was seen a single time. This chain links TRBV27 with TRBJ1-5; no clear D gene. V was clipped by 6 bases and J by 4 bases, with 10 bases between them. The length of the CDR3 is 13 residues. Per the germline V gene, CDR1 is MNHEY and CDR2 is SMNVEV (reference sequence). The CDR3 DNA follows: TGTGCCAGCAGGGGCGTGTCTAATCAGCCCCAGCATTTT. It specifies CASRGVSNQPQHF.

The chain has TRBV2 and TRBJ1-5, with D maybe TRBD1 (6 bases). This CDR3 is built from 14 residues. Trimming left V 0 bases short and J 7 bases short, with 10 bases between. Germline CDR1 reads SNHLY; CDR2 reads FYNNEI. CDR3 residues: CASSEAGGRQPQHF. The CDR3 DNA sequence: TGTGCCAGCAGTGAAGCGGGGGGGCGCCAGCCCCAGCATTTT.

The V call is TRBV27, the J call TRBJ2-3; 12 bases map to TRBD2. With 4 bases clipped from V and 1 base from J, the junction kept 3 bases outside the gene matches. CDR1 and CDR2 from the germline V gene are MNHEY and SMNVEV (reference sequence). The length of the CDR3 is 16 residues. This CDR3 is CASSSRLAGGTDTQYF. As DNA, the CDR3 is TGTGCCAGCAGTTCTAGACTAGCGGGGGGCACAGATACGCAGTATTTT.

The sample holds one count of this clone. The chain uses TRBV7-2 and TRBJ2-7; maybe TRBD2 (6 bases). Germline V lookup: CDR1 SGHTA, CDR2 FQGNSA. The CDR3 is 14 residues long. Trimming took off 1 base at V and 7 bases at J, with 14 bases between the two ends. CDR3 residues: CASSLVTGGREQYF. The CDR3 DNA sequence: TGTGCCAGCAGCTTAGTTACCGGGGGACGAGAGCAGTACTTC.

The rearrangement uses TRBV6-5 and TRBJ1-1; 8 nucleotides line up with TRBD1. Germline values: CDR1 MNHEY, CDR2 SVGAGI. The J segment lost 1 base and the V segment lost 7 bases, leaving 8 bases of the junction unmatched. The CDR3 extends over 15 amino acids. The CDR3 loop reads CASTQGARGNTEAFF. DNA of the CDR3: TGTGCCAGCACCCAGGGGGCGCGGGGGAACACTGAAGCTTTCTTT.

This clone was detected only once. The chain combines TRBV6-5 with TRBJ1-1; TRBD1 aligns across 8 bases. CDR1 and CDR2 (germline): MNHEY, SVGAGI. This CDR3 spans 16 amino acids. The J segment lost 5 bases and the V segment lost 0 bases, leaving 8 bases of the junction unmatched. DNA for the CDR3: TGTGCCAGCAGTTACTCGTCTGGCAGGGGGCAGACTGAAGCTTTCTTT. It translates to CASSYSSGRGQTEAFF.

This clone came up once. V is TRBV10-2 and J is TRBJ2-7, with a possible D match to TRBD2 (7 bases). V gave up 3 bases and J gave up 5 bases, with 17 bases separating them. Germline V gene data show CDR1 as WSHSY and CDR2 as SAAADI. The CDR3 covers 15 residues. CDR3 protein: CASSEGGVGSNEQYF. DNA for the CDR3: TGCGCCAGCAGTGAAGGGGGGGTTGGGTCCAACGAGCAGTACTTC.